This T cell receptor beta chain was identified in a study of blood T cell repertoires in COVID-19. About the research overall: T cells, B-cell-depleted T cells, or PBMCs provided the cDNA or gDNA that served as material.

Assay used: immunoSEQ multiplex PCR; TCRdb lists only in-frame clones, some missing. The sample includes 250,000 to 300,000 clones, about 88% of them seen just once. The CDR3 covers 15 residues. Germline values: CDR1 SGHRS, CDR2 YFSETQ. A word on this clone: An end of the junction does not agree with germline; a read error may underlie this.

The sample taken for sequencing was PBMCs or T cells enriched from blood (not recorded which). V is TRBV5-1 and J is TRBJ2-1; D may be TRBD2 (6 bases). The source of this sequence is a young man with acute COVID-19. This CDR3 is CASSLAMGGAREQFF. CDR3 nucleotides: TGTGCCAGCAGCTTGGCCATGGGCGGGGCCCGTGAGCAGTTCTTC.